The present entry profiles one T cell receptor beta chain with its context. Its antigen remains unknown. The data were obtained in a study of OX40 agonist ivuxolimab in advanced cancers. Study summary: Patients received the agonistic anti-OX40 (CD134) antibody ivuxolimab. Each dose-escalation patient presented with hepatocellular carcinoma, melanoma, renal cell or head and neck cancer. Treatment received earlier with anti-PD-1, anti-PD-L1 or anti-CTLA-4 agents was allowed, and under 50% had some. Study outcomes and limitations: Expanded peripheral T-cell antigen specificity went undetermined.

The protocol was immunoSEQ multiplex PCR, while the TCRdb copy is restricted to in-frame clones and leaves out a portion. The sample records 20,000 to 30,000 clones, approximately 83% being singletons. V lost 6 bases to trimming and J lost 7 bases, with 19 bases between them. This CDR3 is built from 14 residues. Germline CDR1 reads MNHNS; CDR2 reads SASEGT. This TCR was recovered from an adult with an advanced solid tumor such as melanoma, head and neck, liver or kidney cancer. The J gene is TRBJ2-7, the V gene TRBV6-1; D is unresolved. The specimen was CD4+ or CD8+ T cells sorted from blood, collected in a trial of the OX40 agonist ivuxolimab. The CDR3 loop is CASSEVGLPEEQYF. Here the CDR3 DNA reads TGTGCCAGCAGCGAGGTGGGCCTCCCTGAGGAGCAGTACTTC.